These 27 T cell receptor beta chains were sequenced from one sample in a study of cytomegalovirus exposure and HLA in healthy donors. The PCR contained 60 Vbeta and 13 Jbeta primers. Sequenced by immunoSEQ multiplex PCR; TCRdb stores in-frame clones only, minus some. The sample consists of about 120,000 clones, around three quarters of them appearing once. Sequencing input: PBMCs. The receptors shown here come from a man aged 40-49 years in good health and CMV-seropositive.

The chain links TRBV4-1 to TRBJ1-5, with D perhaps TRBD1 (5 bases). Trimming pared 5 bases from V and 2 bases from J, leaving 13 bases between. The CDR3 totals 15 residues. Germline CDR1 and CDR2: MGHRA and YSYEKL. CDR3 nucleotides: TGCGCCAGCAGCGGGGGTCTAGCGGGCAATCAGCCCCAGCATTTT. Translating it yields CASSGGLAGNQPQHF.

This clone was seen just once. The chain has TRBV6-1 and TRBJ1-5; no reliable D call. V shed 1 base and J shed 4 bases, with 11 bases lying between them. This CDR3 is 15 amino acids long. The germline CDR1 and CDR2 sequences are MNHNS and SASEGT. CDR3 nucleotide sequence: TGTGCCAGCAGTGAAGGAGGTCGTCTGAATCAGCCCCAGCATTTT. This codes for CASSEGGRLNQPQHF.

This clone was detected only once. The CDR3 protein is CASSARTEAFF. CDR3 DNA: TGCGCCAGCAGTGCGAGGACTGAAGCTTTCTTT. The chain is built from TRBV10-2 and TRBJ1-1; D gene uncertain. Between the trimmed V and J ends, which lost 4 bases and 5 bases, there was a span of 5 bases. Germline CDR1 WSHSY, CDR2 SAAADI. The CDR3 totals 11 residues.

The chain combines TRBV7-2 with TRBJ2-1; TRBD1 matches at 10 bases. Unmatched junction bases numbered 3, after V lost 5 bases and J lost 2 bases. The CDR3 runs 15 residues. The germline gives CDR1 SGHTA, CDR2 FQGNSA. The CDR3 nucleotides are TGTGCCAGCAGCAAGGACAGGGGGGCCTACAATGAGCAGTTCTTC. It yields the protein CASSKDRGAYNEQFF. The variable domain in full, with the rest retrieved from reference TRBV7-2 and TRBJ2-1, is GAGVSQSPSNKVTEKGKDVELRCDPISGHTALYWYRQSLGQGLEFLIYFQGNSAPDKSGLPSDRFSAERTGGSVSTLTIQRTQQEDSAVYLCASSKDRGAYNEQFFGPGTRLTVL.

The chain joins TRBV27 to TRBJ2-7, with a weak D call TRBD2 (5 bases). The V and J ends lost 0 bases and 5 bases respectively, with 11 bases between them. There are 14 residues in the CDR3. Germline CDR1 and CDR2: MNHEY and SMNVEV (reference sequence). In nucleotides, the CDR3 is TGTGCCAGCAGTTTATCGGACCCCGGGGACGAGCAGTACTTC. Translated: CASSLSDPGDEQYF.

The chain recombines TRBV11-2 with TRBJ2-1; TRBD1 might be the D (6 bases). Germline CDR1 is SGHAT and CDR2 is FQNNGV. CDR3 length: 16 residues. Trimming took 5 bases from V and 5 from J, leaving 19 bases between them. In DNA form, the CDR3 reads TGTGCCAGCAGCACGGGCTTTTTGGGGGCCCACAATGAGCAGTTCTTC. Translation: CASSTGFLGAHNEQFF.

Details on this clone: Relative to the germline gene, one junction end is altered; a read error may explain this. The chain has TRBV9 and TRBJ2-6; D may be TRBD1 (5 bases). The CDR3 runs to 15 residues. Germline V CDR1 and CDR2: SGDLS, YYNGEE. CDR3 sequence (DNA): TGTGCCAGCAGGTCAAGGAGCTCTGGGGCCAACGGCCTGACTTTC. Translating gives CASRSRSSGANGLTF.

The chain couples TRBV5-4 to TRBJ2-1, with 8 bases matching TRBD1. V was pared by 3 bases and J by 7 bases, with 6 bases of the junction left unmatched. CDR3 length: 14 amino acids. Germline-derived CDR1 and CDR2 are SGHNT and YYREEE (reference sequence). CDR3 residues: CASSSGQGSNEQFF. DNA of the CDR3: TGTGCCAGCAGCTCCGGACAGGGTTCTAATGAGCAGTTCTTC.

This clone was seen a single time. The gene calls are TRBV28 and TRBJ1-6; D is unclear. Per the germline V gene, CDR1 is MDHEN and CDR2 is SYDVKM. The CDR3 contains 13 residues. V lost 7 bases and J lost 4, with 8 bases in between. The CDR3 DNA is TGTGCCAGCACGCGGCAGTATAATTCACCCCTCCACTTT. It encodes CASTRQYNSPLHF.

The table lists this clone with a count of one. The chain uses TRBV5-6 and TRBJ1-1; perhaps TRBD1 as D (6 bases). V was shortened by 4 bases and J by 4 bases, with 17 bases between the two germline ends. CDR1 and CDR2 from the germline V gene are SGHDT and YYEEEE. This CDR3 spans 15 amino acids. The CDR3 DNA sequence: TGTGCCAGCAGCCACAAGGGGGGGAGCAGCACTGAAGCTTTCTTT. Translating gives CASSHKGGSSTEAFF.

A few counts support this clone. V is TRBV29-1 and J is TRBJ1-2; D is possibly TRBD1 (5 bases). Germline CDR1 SQVTM, CDR2 ANQGSEA. Between the trimmed V and J ends, which lost 6 bases and 5 bases, there was a span of 19 bases. This CDR3 spans 14 amino acids. The CDR3: CSVSHNSDTYGYTF. DNA of the CDR3: TGCAGCGTCTCCCATAATTCGGACACGTATGGCTACACCTTC. The full variable domain, its missing parts supplied by reference TRBV29-1 and TRBJ1-2, is SAVISQKPSRDICQRGTSLTIQCQVDSQVTMMFWYRQQPGQSLTLIATANQGSEATYESGFVIDKFPISRPNLTFSTLTVSNMSPEDSSIYLCSVSHNSDTYGYTFGSGTRLTVV.

This chain connects TRBV19 to TRBJ1-1; the match to TRBD1 covers 8 bases. The CDR3 consists of 13 residues. Germline V CDR1 and CDR2: LNHDA, SQIVND (reference sequence). V lost 4 bases, J lost 4 bases, and 2 bases stayed unmatched. The chain's CDR3 is CASSTTGGTEAFF. CDR3 nucleotide sequence: TGTGCCAGTAGTACAACAGGGGGCACTGAAGCTTTCTTT.

The chain employs TRBV6-5 and TRBJ1-4; D is uncertain. This CDR3 region has 15 residues. Trimming took off 0 bases at V and 7 bases at J, with 12 bases between the two ends. Germline assignment: CDR1 MNHEY and CDR2 SVGAGI. The CDR3 region is CASSYSGARGEKLFF. For the CDR3, the DNA is TGTGCCAGCAGTTACTCGGGCGCGCGGGGTGAAAAACTGTTTTTT.

The V and J genes are TRBV4-2 and TRBJ2-5; tentatively, D is TRBD1 (5 bases). Trimming took off 1 base at V and 2 bases at J, with 17 bases between the two ends. CDR3 length: 17 residues. Per the germline V gene, CDR1 is LGHNA and CDR2 is YNFKEQ. CDR3 nucleotide sequence: TGTGCCAGCAGCCAAGTTGGGGCGGACCGCTCTCAAGAGACCCAGTACTTC. Its protein is CASSQVGADRSQETQYF.

The rearrangement joins TRBV4-1 to TRBJ1-1, with 12 bases fitting TRBD1. The germline V gene encodes CDR1 MGHRA and CDR2 YSYEKL. This CDR3 comprises 16 residues. V was clipped by 2 bases and J by 6 bases; unmatched bases: 7. The CDR3 loop is CASSQSPRDRGPEAFF. CDR3 nucleotides: TGCGCCAGCAGCCAAAGTCCCCGGGACAGGGGGCCTGAAGCTTTCTTT.

The chain is built from TRBV14 and TRBJ2-7; a possible D gene is TRBD2 (6 bases). This CDR3 has 14 residues. Trimming shortened V by 1 base and J by 7 bases, and 14 bases separated the two germline ends. The germline gives CDR1 SGHDN, CDR2 FVKESK. The CDR3 here is CASSQGIADLEQYF. The DNA of the CDR3 is TGTGCCAGCAGCCAAGGCATAGCGGACCTAGAGCAGTACTTC.

This chain links TRBV4-3 with TRBJ2-3; 8 nucleotides align to TRBD2. CDR1 LGHNA and CDR2 YSLEER come from the germline V gene. The junction had 6 bases not matched to a gene; V was cut back by 2 bases and J by 2 bases. The CDR3 spans 16 residues. The CDR3 DNA reads TGCGCCAGCAGCCAAAGGGCGGGGGGCCCCACAGATACGCAGTATTTT. This codes for CASSQRAGGPTDTQYF.

The chain links TRBV7-9 to TRBJ1-6; 8 bases fit TRBD1. Trimming cost V 5 bases and J 8 bases; bases outside gene matches: 8. Looked up from germline, CDR1 is SEHNR and CDR2 is FQNEAQ (reference sequence). The CDR3 runs 15 residues. The CDR3 loop reads CASSPRNRGDSPLHF. CDR3 DNA sequence: TGTGCCAGCAGCCCCAGAAACAGGGGGGATTCACCCCTCCACTTT.

V is TRBV7-8 and J is TRBJ2-7; possible D gene TRBD2, 5 bases. The length of the CDR3 is 13 residues. The germline gives CDR1 SGHVS, CDR2 FQNEAQ. V lost 6 bases to trimming and J lost 3 bases, with 12 bases between them. The CDR3 DNA sequence: TGTGCCAGCAGTCGGGATGCGCGCTACGAGCAGTACTTC. Protein sequence: CASSRDARYEQYF.

The chain couples TRBV7-2 to TRBJ2-3, with 11 bases identical to TRBD2. CDR1 is SGHTA and CDR2 is FQGNSA in the germline V gene. There are 17 residues in the CDR3. After removal of 4 bases from V and 2 bases from J, the junction contained 8 bases not matched to a gene. CDR3 nucleotides: TGTGCCAGCAGCTCCTCTCGACTAGCGGGGTACACAGATACGCAGTATTTT. Amino acid sequence: CASSSSRLAGYTDTQYF.

The chain uses TRBV6-5 and TRBJ2-1; possibly TRBD2 for D (7 bases). V lost 4 bases, J lost 8 bases, and 18 bases lay in between. The CDR3 runs to 15 residues. CDR1 MNHEY and CDR2 SVGAGI come from the germline V gene. CDR3 loop: CASSSAGAPTDEQFF. CDR3 in DNA: TGTGCCAGCAGTTCCGCGGGGGCCCCGACGGATGAGCAGTTCTTC.

The rearrangement uses TRBV19 and TRBJ1-1, with TRBD1 as a possible D gene (5 bases). Trimming pared 3 bases from V and 7 bases from J, leaving 18 bases between. Germline V CDR1 and CDR2: LNHDA, SQIVND (reference sequence). This CDR3 spans 15 amino acids. In DNA form, the CDR3 reads TGTGCCAGTAGTATGTTTTCGGGTGGGGGGGGTGAAGCTTTCTTT. The encoded protein is CASSMFSGGGGEAFF. The full variable domain, rest sourced from reference TRBV19 and TRBJ1-1, is DGGITQSPKYLFRKEGQNVTLSCEQNLNHDAMYWYRQDPGQGLRLIYYSQIVNDFQKGDIAEGYSVSREKKESFPLTVTSAQKNPTAFYLCASSMFSGGGGEAFFGQGTRLTVV.

The J gene is TRBJ1-5, the V gene TRBV4-1; no firm D call. V lost 4 bases to trimming and J lost 2 bases, with 15 bases between them. Germline V gene lookup returns CDR1 MGHRA and CDR2 YSYEKL. This CDR3 is 16 amino acids long. The CDR3 coding sequence is TGCGCCAGCAGCCCTCCCCCCGGGGAAGGCAATCAGCCCCAGCATTTT. It translates to CASSPPPGEGNQPQHF.

This rearrangement joins TRBV4-1 to TRBJ2-3, with TRBD2 identical over 9 bases. The length of the CDR3 is 22 residues. J gave up 2 bases and V 2 bases, and 23 bases lay outside the gene matches. Looked up from germline, CDR1 is MGHRA and CDR2 is YSYEKL. The CDR3: CASSQTFLQSAGGPPATDTQYF. The DNA for the CDR3 is TGCGCCAGCAGCCAAACTTTTTTGCAATCGGCGGGGGGGCCGCCTGCCACAGATACGCAGTATTTT.

The chain is built from TRBV7-2 and TRBJ1-1; D is ambiguous. The CDR3 is made up of 12 amino acids. The germline V gene encodes CDR1 SGHTA and CDR2 FQGNSA. Trimming removed 1 base from V and 7 bases from J, with 7 bases in between. CDR3 protein: CASSLDRDEAFF. The CDR3 bases are TGTGCCAGCAGCTTAGACCGGGATGAAGCTTTCTTT.

This clone was observed many times. V usage is TRBV5-1 and J usage is TRBJ2-1; 7 bases map to TRBD2. Trimming at V came to 5 bases and at J to 5 bases, leaving 7 bases not matched to a gene. Germline lookup yields CDR1 SGHRS and CDR2 YFSETQ. The CDR3 consists of 14 residues. Here the CDR3 DNA reads TGCGCCAGCAGGACTAGCACCCGCAACAATGAGCAGTTCTTC. Protein: CASRTSTRNNEQFF.

With respect to this clone: At one boundary the junction diverges from the germline segment, which might be a read error. This chain links TRBV7-9 with TRBJ2-5; TRBD2 is a possible D gene (5 bases). Per the germline V gene, CDR1 is SEHNR and CDR2 is FQNEAQ (reference sequence). The CDR3 consists of 11 residues. CDR3 sequence: CSSSSGETQYF. The CDR3 bases are TGTTCCAGCAGCTCGGGGGAGACCCAGTACTTC. Full variable domain (remainder filled in from reference TRBV7-9 and TRBJ2-5): DTGVSQNPRHKITKRGQNVTFRCDPISEHNRLYWYRQTLGQGPEFLTYFQNEAQLEKSRLLSDRFSAERPKGSFSTLEIQRTEQGDSAMYLCSSSSGETQYFGPGTRLLVL.